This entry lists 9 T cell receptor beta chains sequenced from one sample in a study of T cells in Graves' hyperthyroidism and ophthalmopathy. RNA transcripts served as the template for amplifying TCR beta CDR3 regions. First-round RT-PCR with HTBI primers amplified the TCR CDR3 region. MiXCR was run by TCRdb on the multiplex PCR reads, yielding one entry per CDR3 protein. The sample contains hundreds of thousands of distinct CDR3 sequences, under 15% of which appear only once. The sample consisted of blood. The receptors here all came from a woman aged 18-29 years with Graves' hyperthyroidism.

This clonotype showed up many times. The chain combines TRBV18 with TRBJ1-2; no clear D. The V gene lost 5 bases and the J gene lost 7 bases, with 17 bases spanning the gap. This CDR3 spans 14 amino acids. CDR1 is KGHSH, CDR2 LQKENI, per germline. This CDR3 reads CASSRTELAGGYTF. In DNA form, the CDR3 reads TGTGCCAGCTCAAGGACTGAACTGGCTGGTGGCTACACCTTC.

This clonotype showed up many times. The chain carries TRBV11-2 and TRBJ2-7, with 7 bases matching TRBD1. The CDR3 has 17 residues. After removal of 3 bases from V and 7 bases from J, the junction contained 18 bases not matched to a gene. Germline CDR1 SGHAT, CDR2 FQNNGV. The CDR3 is CASSFSTRQGMAWEQYF. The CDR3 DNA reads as TGTGCCAGCAGCTTCTCAACCCGACAGGGCATGGCTTGGGAGCAGTACTTC.

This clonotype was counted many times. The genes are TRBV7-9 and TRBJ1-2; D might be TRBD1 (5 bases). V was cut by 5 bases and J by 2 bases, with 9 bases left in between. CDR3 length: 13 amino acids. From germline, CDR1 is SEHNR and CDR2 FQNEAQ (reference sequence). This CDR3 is CASSLDINYGYTF. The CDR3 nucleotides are TGTGCCAGCAGCCTGGACATAAACTATGGCTACACCTTC.

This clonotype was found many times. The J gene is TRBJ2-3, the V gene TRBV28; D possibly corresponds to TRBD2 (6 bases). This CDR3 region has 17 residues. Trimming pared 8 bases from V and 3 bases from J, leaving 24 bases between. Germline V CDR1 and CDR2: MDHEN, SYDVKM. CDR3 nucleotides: TGTGCCAGCGACCCGGCGACTAGTTCGGTGTGGACAGATACGCAGTATTTT. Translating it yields CASDPATSSVWTDTQYF.

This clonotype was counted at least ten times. Here the CDR3 reads CASSLVLAATYEQYF. CDR3 nucleotides: TGTGCCAGCAGCTTAGTCCTTGCTGCCACCTACGAGCAGTACTTC. The chain combines TRBV11-2 with TRBJ2-7; D is ambiguous. CDR1 is SGHAT, CDR2 FQNNGV, per germline. The CDR3 consists of 15 residues. V lost 1 base, J lost 2 bases, and 12 bases lay in between.

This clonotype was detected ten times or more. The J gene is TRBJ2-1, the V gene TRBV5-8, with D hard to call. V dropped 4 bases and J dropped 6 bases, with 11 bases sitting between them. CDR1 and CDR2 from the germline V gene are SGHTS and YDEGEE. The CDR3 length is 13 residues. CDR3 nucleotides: TGTGCCAGCAGCCCCCTTGAGAGCAATGAGCAGTTCTTC. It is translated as CASSPLESNEQFF.

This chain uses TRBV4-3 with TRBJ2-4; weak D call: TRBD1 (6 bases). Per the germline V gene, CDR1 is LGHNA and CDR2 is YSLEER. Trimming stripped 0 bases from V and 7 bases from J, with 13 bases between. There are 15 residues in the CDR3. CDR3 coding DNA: TGCGCCAGCAGCCAAGATCAGGGGAGCGACAACATTCAGTACTTC. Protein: CASSQDQGSDNIQYF.

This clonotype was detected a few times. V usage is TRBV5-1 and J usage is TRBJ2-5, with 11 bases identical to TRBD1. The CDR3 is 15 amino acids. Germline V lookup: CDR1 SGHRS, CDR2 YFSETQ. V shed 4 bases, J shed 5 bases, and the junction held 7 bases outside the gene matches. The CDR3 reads CASSKGQGAQETQYF. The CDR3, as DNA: TGCGCCAGCAGCAAAGGACAGGGGGCTCAGGAGACCCAGTACTTC.

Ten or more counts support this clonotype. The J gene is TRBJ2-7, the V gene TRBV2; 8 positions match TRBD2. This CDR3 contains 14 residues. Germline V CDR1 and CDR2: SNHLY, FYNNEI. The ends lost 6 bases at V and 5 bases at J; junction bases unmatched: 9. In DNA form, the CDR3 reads TGTGCCAGCAGACTAGCGGCCAGCAGCCACGAGCAGTACTTC. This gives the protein CASRLAASSHEQYF.